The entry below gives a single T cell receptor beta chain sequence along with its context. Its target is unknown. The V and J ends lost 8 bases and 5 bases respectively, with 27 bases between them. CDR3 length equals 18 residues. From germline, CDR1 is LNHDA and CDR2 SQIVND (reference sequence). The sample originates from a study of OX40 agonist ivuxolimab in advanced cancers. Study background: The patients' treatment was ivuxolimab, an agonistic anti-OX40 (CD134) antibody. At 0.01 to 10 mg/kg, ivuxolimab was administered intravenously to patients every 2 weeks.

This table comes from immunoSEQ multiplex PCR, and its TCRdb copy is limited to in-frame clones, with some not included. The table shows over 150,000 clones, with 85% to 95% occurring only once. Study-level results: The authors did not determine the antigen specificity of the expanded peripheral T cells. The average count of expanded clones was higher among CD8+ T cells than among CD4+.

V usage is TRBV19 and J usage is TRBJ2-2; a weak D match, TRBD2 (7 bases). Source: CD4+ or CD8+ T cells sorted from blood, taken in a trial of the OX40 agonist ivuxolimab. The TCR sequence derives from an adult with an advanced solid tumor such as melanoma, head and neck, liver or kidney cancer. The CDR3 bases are TGTGCCAGTGGGCCCTGGCGGGGGCCGACAGCGCGGACCGGGGAGCTGTTTTTT. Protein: CASGPWRGPTARTGELFF.